These 32 T cell receptor beta chains were sequenced from one sample in a study of cytomegalovirus exposure and HLA in healthy donors. The PCR was carried out with 60 Vbeta primers and 13 Jbeta primers. TCRdb keeps only in-frame clones here, not all; method: immunoSEQ multiplex PCR. The sample holds over 150,000 clones, roughly nine tenths seen once. Input material: PBMCs. The receptors here all came from a woman aged 25 to 45 in good health and CMV-seronegative.

For the CDR3, the DNA is TGTGCCAGCAGCTTATCTCAGTCTGGGGCCAACGTCCTGACTTTC. Translating gives CASSLSQSGANVLTF. The chain recombines TRBV7-2 with TRBJ2-6; D is ambiguous. From germline, CDR1 is SGHTA and CDR2 FQGNSA. The V end was cut by 2 bases, the J end by 1 base, with 6 bases between. This CDR3 has 15 amino acids.

V is TRBV9 and J is TRBJ2-3, with D unclear. Germline V CDR1 and CDR2: SGDLS, YYNGEE. Trimming removed 3 bases from V and 0 bases from J, with 5 bases in between. This CDR3 spans 13 amino acids. This CDR3 is CASSGTSTDTQYF. The CDR3 DNA is TGTGCCAGCAGCGGAACAAGCACAGATACGCAGTATTTT.

The chain combines TRBV2 with TRBJ2-7; 7 nucleotides align to TRBD1. CDR1 is SNHLY, CDR2 FYNNEI, per germline. Trimming at V came to 7 bases and at J to 5 bases, leaving 11 bases not matched to a gene. This CDR3 has 14 amino acids. The CDR3 DNA reads TGTGCCAGCACTGTCTTCCTGACAGGGCACGAGCAGTACTTC. This translates into CASTVFLTGHEQYF.

This clone was seen a single time. V gene TRBV2 combines with J gene TRBJ1-5; weak D call: TRBD1 (5 bases). V lost 3 bases, J lost 6 bases, and 9 bases lay in between. CDR3 length: 13 residues. Germline lookup yields CDR1 SNHLY and CDR2 FYNNEI. This CDR3 reads CASSDREGQPQHF. The CDR3 DNA follows: TGTGCCAGCAGTGACAGGGAGGGTCAGCCCCAGCATTTT.

Written as DNA, the CDR3 is TGTGCCAGCAGCGCCGTCGGGACCCAGTACTTC. As protein: CASSAVGTQYF. The rearrangement links TRBV7-9 to TRBJ2-5; D remains unclear. The CDR3 totals 11 residues. Looked up from germline, CDR1 is SEHNR and CDR2 is FQNEAQ (reference sequence). The V gene lost 5 bases and the J gene lost 7 bases, with 8 bases spanning the gap. Supplemented by reference TRBV7-9 and TRBJ2-5, the full variable domain reads DTGVSQNPRHKITKRGQNVTFRCDPISEHNRLYWYRQTLGQGPEFLTYFQNEAQLEKSRLLSDRFSAERPKGSFSTLEIQRTEQGDSAMYLCASSAVGTQYFGPGTRLLVL.

The chain carries TRBV5-4 and TRBJ1-2; D is perhaps TRBD1 (5 bases). V lost 0 bases to trimming and J lost 5 bases, with 11 bases between them. Germline values: CDR1 SGHNT, CDR2 YYREEE (reference sequence). This CDR3 region has 14 residues. The chain's CDR3 is CASSLAGTAYGYTF. CDR3 sequence (DNA): TGTGCCAGCAGCTTGGCTGGGACTGCTTATGGCTACACCTTC.

V and J are TRBV27 and TRBJ2-7; 11 bases are shared with TRBD2. CDR3 length equals 17 residues. With 2 bases clipped from V and 1 base from J, the junction kept 7 bases outside the gene matches. Germline loops: CDR1 MNHEY, CDR2 SMNVEV (reference sequence). The CDR3 is CASSLRTSGRRSYEQYF. CDR3 in DNA: TGTGCCAGCAGTTTAAGAACTAGCGGGAGACGATCCTACGAGCAGTACTTC.

The chain recombines TRBV28 with TRBJ2-7; perhaps TRBD2 as D (6 bases). V lost 5 bases, J lost 2 bases, and 13 bases lay in between. The CDR3 extends over 14 amino acids. The germline CDR1 and CDR2 sequences are MDHEN and SYDVKM. The CDR3 loop is CASSPSGRPYEQYF. CDR3 bases: TGTGCCAGCAGTCCCAGCGGGCGACCCTACGAGCAGTACTTC.

V gene TRBV10-1 combines with J gene TRBJ2-2, with 8 bases that match TRBD1. In germline, CDR1 is WNHNN, CDR2 SYGVQD (reference sequence). V dropped 11 bases and J dropped 0; count of bases not matched to a gene: 5. This CDR3 spans 14 amino acids. The CDR3 protein is CASRQGTNTGELFF. The CDR3 DNA reads TGCGCCTCCAGACAGGGGACGAACACCGGGGAGCTGTTTTTT.

This clone has a single count. The chain has TRBV6-5 and TRBJ1-2; D might be TRBD1 (6 bases). CDR1 and CDR2 (germline): MNHEY, SVGAGI. The CDR3 sequence is 15 residues long. V was trimmed by 0 bases and J by 4 bases, leaving 12 bases between them. This chain's CDR3 is CASSYSRTAFYGYTF. The CDR3 coding sequence is TGTGCCAGCAGTTACTCCAGGACAGCTTTCTATGGCTACACCTTC.

The rearrangement links TRBV4-1 to TRBJ2-7, with D unresolved. Trimming left V 0 bases short and J 0 bases short, with 9 bases between. Germline V gives CDR1 MGHRA, CDR2 YSYEKL. The CDR3 length is 15 residues. The DNA of the CDR3 is TGCGCCAGCAGCCAAGAGGGCCAGAGCTCCTACGAGCAGTACTTC. As protein: CASSQEGQSSYEQYF.

This clone was detected only once. The chain employs TRBV5-1 and TRBJ1-2; 9 bases agree with TRBD1. The CDR3 runs 14 residues. Germline V gene sequence: CDR1 SGHRS, CDR2 YFSETQ. With V trimmed by 3 bases and J by 3 bases, 3 bases remained unmatched. CDR3 sequence (DNA): TGCGCCAGCAGCTGGGACAGGGAGGACTATGGCTACACCTTC. Translation gives CASSWDREDYGYTF.

V gene TRBV6-5 combines with J gene TRBJ2-2; 7 nucleotides align to TRBD2. This CDR3 has 15 amino acids. V shed 6 bases, J shed 6 bases, and the junction held 10 bases outside the gene matches. Germline values: CDR1 MNHEY, CDR2 SVGAGI. This CDR3 is CASRTGGAPSGELFF. CDR3 DNA sequence: TGTGCCAGCAGAACGGGGGGAGCCCCCTCCGGGGAGCTGTTTTTT.

The V gene is TRBV28, the J gene TRBJ2-7; TRBD1 is a possible D gene (8 bases). Germline CDR1 is MDHEN and CDR2 is SYDVKM. CDR3 length: 16 residues. V lost 5 bases and J 0 bases, leaving 17 bases between the germline ends. CDR3 nucleotide sequence: TGTGCCAGCAGTGGACAGGGCGGGGGTAGCTCCTACGAGCAGTACTTC. It is translated as CASSGQGGGSSYEQYF. The complete variable domain, with remaining parts taken from reference TRBV28 and TRBJ2-7, reads DVKVTQSSRYLVKRTGEKVFLECVQDMDHENMFWYRQDPGLGLRLIYFSYDVKMKEKGDIPEGYSVSREKKERFSLILESASTNQTSMYLCASSGQGGGSSYEQYFGPGTRLTVT.

The genes are TRBV6-5 and TRBJ2-5; 7 bases are shared with TRBD1. The CDR3 sequence is 14 residues long. Germline V gene data show CDR1 as MNHEY and CDR2 as SVGAGI. V was clipped by 6 bases and J by 2 bases; unmatched bases: 6. As DNA, the CDR3 is TGTGCCAGCAGCGAGGGGACAGCACAAGAGACCCAGTACTTC. This encodes CASSEGTAQETQYF.

This chain connects TRBV2 to TRBJ2-1, with D tentatively TRBD1 (7 bases). Trimming left V 6 bases short and J 4 bases short, with 16 bases between. The V gene's germline CDR1 is SNHLY and CDR2 FYNNEI. The CDR3 extends over 15 amino acids. Written as DNA, the CDR3 is TGTGCCAGCAGCGCCCCCCAGGGGGGTTACAATGAGCAGTTCTTC. It yields the protein CASSAPQGGYNEQFF.

The chain joins TRBV9 to TRBJ1-1, with D maybe TRBD1 (6 bases). The V gene lost 8 bases and the J gene lost 0 bases, with 20 bases spanning the gap. The germline V gene has CDR1 SGDLS and CDR2 YYNGEE. CDR3 length: 16 residues. The CDR3 bases are TGTGCCAGTACGCGGGTGGGACAATACATGAACACTGAAGCTTTCTTT. Protein: CASTRVGQYMNTEAFF.

For this clone: One junction end does not reproduce the germline sequence, and a read error may be involved. This chain uses TRBV2 with TRBJ1-1; TRBD1 is a possible D gene (5 bases). CDR1 is SNHLY, CDR2 FYNNEI, per germline. This CDR3 has 11 residues. DNA for the CDR3: TGTGTCAGCAGGGAGGGACCTGAAGCTTTCTTT. This gives the protein CVSREGPEAFF.

The V and J genes are TRBV5-1 and TRBJ1-4; the D gene is possibly TRBD1 (5 bases). The CDR3 runs 13 residues. In germline, CDR1 is SGHRS, CDR2 YFSETQ. Trimming left V 7 bases short and J 10 bases short, with 17 bases between. The CDR3 DNA follows: TGCGCCAGCCAGGACGGGGGTGAGGGAAAACTGTTTTTT. Translation: CASQDGGEGKLFF.

The chain joins TRBV30 to TRBJ2-1, with TRBD2 matching 9 bases. The CDR3 loop spans 13 amino acids. V shed 1 base, J shed 12 bases, and the junction held 7 bases outside the gene matches. The germline gives CDR1 GTSNPN, CDR2 SVGIG (reference sequence). CDR3 region: CAWSESGRRGQFF. For the CDR3, the DNA is TGTGCCTGGAGTGAAAGCGGGAGGCGCGGGCAGTTCTTC.

This clone was observed a single time. The J gene is TRBJ1-5, the V gene TRBV28; no firm D call. The V and J ends lost 6 bases and 5 bases respectively, with 23 bases between them. Germline V gene sequence: CDR1 MDHEN, CDR2 SYDVKM. This CDR3 comprises 17 residues. The CDR3: CASSQIEGLREHQPQHF. DNA for the CDR3: TGTGCCAGCAGCCAAATCGAAGGGCTAAGGGAGCATCAGCCCCAGCATTTT.

The rearrangement uses TRBV28 and TRBJ1-1; no firm D call. The germline CDR1 and CDR2 sequences are MDHEN and SYDVKM. The V end lost 3 bases, the J end lost 4 bases, and 9 bases lay between the germline ends. The CDR3 totals 13 residues. The CDR3 DNA sequence: TGTGCCAGCAGTTTCGGGGTTCGCACTGAAGCTTTCTTT. It translates to CASSFGVRTEAFF.

In DNA form, the CDR3 reads TGTGCCAGTAGTCTGGGGGCCAACGTCCTGACTTTC. Protein: CASSLGANVLTF. The chain recombines TRBV19 with TRBJ2-6; no reliable D call. V was cut by 5 bases and J by 4 bases, with 3 bases left in between. The length of the CDR3 is 12 residues. Germline V lookup: CDR1 LNHDA, CDR2 SQIVND (reference sequence).

The chain recombines TRBV20-1 with TRBJ2-5; D is perhaps TRBD2 (5 bases). V dropped 7 bases and J dropped 3 bases, with 9 bases sitting between them. The CDR3 contains 11 residues. CDR1 and CDR2 from the germline V gene are DFQATT and SNEGSKA (reference sequence). The CDR3 spells CSVRAEETQYF. The CDR3 region has the DNA TGCAGTGTAAGAGCGGAAGAGACCCAGTACTTC.

The chain employs TRBV5-4 and TRBJ2-5; D possibly corresponds to TRBD1 (6 bases). The last part of the DNA fits TRBJ2-7 better; the J call may be wrong. This CDR3 spans 15 amino acids. The V gene's germline CDR1 is SGHNT and CDR2 YYREEE (reference sequence). The CDR3 sequence is CASSLDQGQAYEQYF. As DNA, the CDR3 is TGTGCCAGCAGCTTGGATCAGGGGCAAGCCTACGAGCAGTACTTC.

Here the CDR3 reads CASSLDGAGNTIYF. CDR3 sequence (DNA): TGTGCCAGCAGCTTAGACGGAGCTGGAAACACCATATATTTT. The chain carries TRBV7-9 and TRBJ1-3; D remains unclear. V shed 1 base and J shed 2 bases, with 6 bases lying between them. The germline V gene has CDR1 SEHNR and CDR2 FQNEAQ (reference sequence). This CDR3 spans 14 amino acids. Looking up the rest from reference TRBV7-9 and TRBJ1-3 gives the full variable domain: DTGVSQNPRHKITKRGQNVTFRCDPISEHNRLYWYRQTLGQGPEFLTYFQNEAQLEKSRLLSDRFSAERPKGSFSTLEIQRTEQGDSAMYLCASSLDGAGNTIYFGEGSWLTVV.

The chain is built from TRBV28 and TRBJ2-7; 7 nucleotides agree with TRBD1. V gave up 7 bases and J gave up 3 bases; unmatched junction bases: 6. CDR1 is MDHEN and CDR2 is SYDVKM in the germline V gene. This CDR3 contains 13 residues. For the CDR3, the DNA is TGTGCCAGCACCTGGGGGACAGACTACGAGCAGTACTTC. It yields the protein CASTWGTDYEQYF. The whole variable domain, filled in from reference TRBV28 and TRBJ2-7, reads DVKVTQSSRYLVKRTGEKVFLECVQDMDHENMFWYRQDPGLGLRLIYFSYDVKMKEKGDIPEGYSVSREKKERFSLILESASTNQTSMYLCASTWGTDYEQYFGPGTRLTVT.

This clone was detected only once. The chain uses TRBV6-6 and TRBJ1-5, with D perhaps TRBD1 (6 bases). The CDR3 loop spans 15 amino acids. Between the trimmed V and J ends, which lost 0 bases and 3 bases, there was a span of 9 bases. Looked up from germline, CDR1 is MNHNY and CDR2 is SVGAGI (reference sequence). The chain's CDR3 is CASSYSGQNNQPQHF. Written as DNA, the CDR3 is TGTGCCAGCAGTTACTCGGGACAAAACAATCAGCCCCAGCATTTT.

The rearrangement links TRBV6-5 to TRBJ1-1; D might be TRBD1 (5 bases). The CDR3 has 14 residues. V lost 5 bases, J lost 3 bases, and 13 bases lay in between. Germline assignment: CDR1 MNHEY and CDR2 SVGAGI. CDR3 in DNA: TGTGCCAGCAGTACGGGGGGAGTAGACACTGAAGCTTTCTTT. Its translation: CASSTGGVDTEAFF.

This chain connects TRBV19 to TRBJ2-7, with 11 bases identical to TRBD2. This CDR3 contains 14 residues. Germline V gives CDR1 LNHDA, CDR2 SQIVND (reference sequence). Trimming at V came to 1 base and at J to 4 bases, leaving 0 bases not matched to a gene. The CDR3 DNA is TGTGCCAGTAGTATAGGACTAGCGGGGTACGAGCAGTACTTC. Protein: CASSIGLAGYEQYF.

V and J are TRBV19 and TRBJ1-1; 8 bases map to TRBD1. The length of the CDR3 is 14 residues. The J segment lost 1 base and the V segment lost 6 bases, leaving 4 bases of the junction unmatched. The germline gives CDR1 LNHDA, CDR2 SQIVND (reference sequence). CDR3 loop: CASSLGQENTEAFF. CDR3 bases: TGTGCCAGTAGCCTGGGACAGGAGAACACTGAAGCTTTCTTT.

The chain employs TRBV11-2 and TRBJ2-5; perhaps TRBD2 as D (5 bases). The germline gives CDR1 SGHAT, CDR2 FQNNGV. The CDR3 consists of 13 residues. Trimming shortened V by 5 bases and J by 5 bases, and 12 bases separated the two germline ends. The CDR3 loop reads CASSPTGGETQYF. Written as DNA, the CDR3 is TGTGCCAGCAGCCCAACTGGCGGGGAGACCCAGTACTTC. The entire variable domain, with the rest obtained from reference TRBV11-2 and TRBJ2-5, is as follows: EAGVAQSPRYKIIEKRQSVAFWCNPISGHATLYWYQQILGQGPKLLIQFQNNGVVDDSQLPKDRFSAERLKGVDSTLKIQPAKLEDSAVYLCASSPTGGETQYFGPGTRLLVL.